These 18 T cell receptor beta chains originate from one sample sequenced in a study of blood T cell repertoires in COVID-19. Profiling relied on immunoSEQ multiplex PCR, and the TCRdb table lists in-frame clones only, not all of them. The top ten hold under 6.5% of the sample, which has about 300,000 clones, roughly 90% seen once. Sequencing was carried out using peripheral blood. These receptors originate from a man aged 18 to 30 who had recovered from COVID-19.

The rearrangement uses TRBV10-1 and TRBJ2-7, with a tentative D call TRBD2 (5 bases). This CDR3 region has 12 residues. V was trimmed by 2 bases and J by 6 bases, leaving 8 bases between them. The V gene's germline CDR1 is WNHNN and CDR2 SYGVQD (reference sequence). As DNA, the CDR3 is TGCGCCAGCAGTGAGGGGAGTGGCGAGCAGTACTTC. Protein product: CASSEGSGEQYF.

J is TRBJ2-7 and V is TRBV11-2, with D tentatively TRBD2 (5 bases). V gave up 1 base and J gave up 7 bases, with 14 bases separating them. The germline gives CDR1 SGHAT, CDR2 FQNNGV. The CDR3 extends over 14 amino acids. The CDR3 DNA follows: TGTGCCAGCAGCTTAGGCGGCGGGTCCGGGGAGCAGTACTTC. Amino acid sequence: CASSLGGGSGEQYF.

The chain links TRBV7-8 to TRBJ2-5, with TRBD2 as a possible D gene (5 bases). CDR3 length: 13 residues. CDR1 is SGHVS, CDR2 FQNEAQ, per germline. Between the trimmed V and J ends, which lost 2 bases and 5 bases, there was a span of 9 bases. The CDR3 coding sequence is TGTGCCAGCAGCTTAAGCGGTGGGGAGACCCAGTACTTC. It translates to CASSLSGGETQYF.

CDR3 nucleotide sequence: TGTGCCAGCAGCTTGGACGGGTATAGCAATCAGCCCCAGCATTTT. This codes for CASSLDGYSNQPQHF. This sequence joins TRBV5-5 and TRBJ1-5; D uncertain. The CDR3 has 15 residues. Germline CDR1 SGHKS, CDR2 YYEKEE (reference sequence). V lost 0 bases and J lost 0, with 7 bases in between.

This clone was recorded a few times. The rearrangement links TRBV6-6 to TRBJ2-7; D remains ambiguous. From germline, CDR1 is MNHNY and CDR2 SVGAGI (reference sequence). The CDR3 contains 12 residues. V was shortened by 8 bases and J by 7 bases, with 15 bases between the two germline ends. CDR3: CASGYIAREQYF. DNA for the CDR3: TGTGCCAGCGGATACATCGCTAGGGAGCAGTACTTC.

The chain employs TRBV28 and TRBJ1-6; 9 positions match TRBD1. CDR1 MDHEN and CDR2 SYDVKM come from the germline V gene. This CDR3 spans 15 amino acids. With V trimmed by 7 bases and J by 10 bases, 11 bases remained unmatched. The CDR3: CASKRQGVILSPLHF. CDR3 coding DNA: TGTGCCAGCAAGAGACAGGGGGTAATACTCTCACCCCTCCACTTT.

The rearrangement links TRBV5-1 to TRBJ2-1; 10 bases agree with TRBD2. V was clipped by 0 bases and J by 4 bases; unmatched bases: 7. The CDR3 totals 17 residues. Per germline, CDR1 SGHRS and CDR2 YFSETQ. The CDR3 coding sequence is TGCGCCAGCAGCTTGGCCACAGCGGGAGGGATATACAATGAGCAGTTCTTC. Amino acid sequence: CASSLATAGGIYNEQFF.

The chain's CDR3 is CASSPQGGNEKLFF. CDR3 sequence (DNA): TGTGCCAGCAGTCCACAGGGAGGGAATGAAAAACTGTTTTTT. The chain employs TRBV6-6 and TRBJ1-4; D is possibly TRBD1 (6 bases). Germline V lookup: CDR1 MNHNY, CDR2 SVGAGI (reference sequence). This CDR3 has 14 amino acids. The V end was cut by 5 bases, the J end by 5 bases, with 12 bases between.

This clone has more than one count but fewer than ten. J is TRBJ2-5 and V is TRBV10-1, with D possibly being TRBD1 (5 bases). Trimming stripped 2 bases from V and 4 bases from J, with 14 bases between. The CDR3 sequence is 15 residues long. From germline, CDR1 is WNHNN and CDR2 SYGVQD (reference sequence). In nucleotides, the CDR3 is TGCGCCAGCAGTGAGAGTGCGACAGCACTAGAGACCCAGTACTTC. This sequence encodes CASSESATALETQYF.

Written as DNA, the CDR3 is TGTGCCAGTATAGGGGGGGACGGCTACACCTTC. This sequence encodes CASIGGDGYTF. The chain employs TRBV19 and TRBJ1-2, with D perhaps TRBD1 (6 bases). In germline, CDR1 is LNHDA, CDR2 SQIVND (reference sequence). Trimming stripped 7 bases from V and 8 bases from J, with 11 bases between. The CDR3 runs to 11 residues.

V gene TRBV5-6 combines with J gene TRBJ2-6, with a possible D match to TRBD2 (5 bases). Germline values: CDR1 SGHDT, CDR2 YYEEEE. V gave up 3 bases and J gave up 4 bases, with 8 bases separating them. The CDR3 spans 14 residues. As DNA, the CDR3 is TGTGCCAGCAGCTCCCGGGGAGGGGCCAACGTCCTGACTTTC. This codes for CASSSRGGANVLTF.

V usage is TRBV27 and J usage is TRBJ2-1; the D gene is possibly TRBD2 (5 bases). Looked up from germline, CDR1 is MNHEY and CDR2 is SMNVEV (reference sequence). The V and J ends lost 3 bases and 2 bases respectively, with 8 bases between them. The CDR3 is 14 amino acids. The CDR3 sequence is CASSLSGPYNEQFF. The CDR3 DNA reads as TGTGCCAGCAGTTTGAGCGGCCCCTACAATGAGCAGTTCTTC.

This sequence joins TRBV4-2 and TRBJ1-4, with no clear D. The CDR3 spans 16 residues. In germline, CDR1 is LGHNA, CDR2 YNFKEQ. The V and J ends lost 3 bases and 3 bases respectively, with 14 bases between them. CDR3 sequence: CASSQGGRPPNEKLFF. The CDR3 DNA sequence: TGTGCCAGCAGCCAGGGCGGGAGGCCTCCTAATGAAAAACTGTTTTTT.

The chain joins TRBV4-3 to TRBJ1-5, with D hard to call. V lost 0 bases and J 9 bases, leaving 21 bases between the germline ends. The CDR3 spans 17 residues. Germline-derived CDR1 and CDR2 are LGHNA and YSLEER. The DNA of the CDR3 is TGCGCCAGCAGCCAAGATCCGAGAGGAAATTCCCCGGGGCCCCAGCATTTT. Translating gives CASSQDPRGNSPGPQHF.

This clone has just one count. V is TRBV3-1 (or the pseudogene TRBV3-2) and J is TRBJ2-5; D might be TRBD1 (5 bases). Germline values: CDR1 LGHDT, CDR2 YNNKEL (reference sequence). Between the trimmed V and J ends, which lost 0 bases and 5 bases, there was a span of 19 bases. The CDR3 sequence is 17 residues long. The CDR3 region is CASSQEGAALLGETQYF. The CDR3 DNA is TGTGCCAGCAGCCAAGAAGGGGCGGCCCTGTTGGGGGAGACCCAGTACTTC.

The chain combines TRBV27 with TRBJ2-1; D may be TRBD2 (6 bases). This CDR3 has 15 residues. The V and J ends lost 0 bases and 6 bases respectively, with 12 bases between them. CDR1 and CDR2 from the germline V gene are MNHEY and SMNVEV (reference sequence). CDR3 bases: TGTGCCAGCAGTTTATCCGTGCTAGCGACCAATGAGCAGTTCTTC. Translation gives CASSLSVLATNEQFF.

V usage is TRBV7-9 and J usage is TRBJ1-1; no definite D call. This CDR3 contains 13 residues. Germline V gene lookup returns CDR1 SEHNR and CDR2 FQNEAQ (reference sequence). The germline V and J ends were trimmed by 7 bases and 1 base, with 10 bases remaining between them. In nucleotides, the CDR3 is TGTGCCAGCATGATGACACCGAACACTGAAGCTTTCTTT. Encoded protein: CASMMTPNTEAFF.

The J gene is TRBJ2-7, the V gene TRBV5-1; unclear D gene. The CDR3 spans 14 residues. The germline V and J ends were trimmed by 2 bases and 0 bases, with 9 bases remaining between them. Germline V gives CDR1 SGHRS, CDR2 YFSETQ. The CDR3 spells CASSFGQTSYEQYF. The CDR3, as DNA: TGCGCCAGCAGCTTTGGGCAGACCTCCTACGAGCAGTACTTC. The full variable domain, completed using reference TRBV5-1 and TRBJ2-7, is KAGVTQTPRYLIKTRGQQVTLSCSPISGHRSVSWYQQTPGQGLQFLFEYFSETQRNKGNFPGRFSGRQFSNSRSEMNVSTLELGDSALYLCASSFGQTSYEQYFGPGTRLTVT.